This T cell receptor (beta chain) was recovered during a study of T cell changes during pregnancy in multiple sclerosis. The repertoire was sequenced with immunoSEQ multiplex PCR; TCRdb's copy has only in-frame clones and lacks some. The table lists 70,000 to 80,000 clones, about nine tenths of them singletons. The CDR3 is 16 amino acids. Trimming shortened V by 3 bases and J by 6 bases, and 20 bases separated the two germline ends. Germline V lookup: CDR1 KGHSH, CDR2 LQKENI. The starting material was CD4+ T cells from peripheral blood mononuclear cells, obtained before pregnancy. This sequence joins TRBV18 and TRBJ1-1, with TRBD1 as a possible D gene (5 bases). This clonotype was obtained from a female donor with multiple sclerosis, enrolled in a pregnancy study. Here the CDR3 DNA reads TGTGCCAGCTCACCTCTTGGCAGGGATAGGATCTCTGAAGCTTTCTTT. It translates to CASSPLGRDRISEAFF. The full variable domain, its missing parts supplied by reference TRBV18 and TRBJ1-1, is NAGVMQNPRHLVRRRGQEARLRCSPMKGHSHVYWYRQLPEEGLKFMVYLQKENIIDESGMPKERFSAEFPKEGPSILRIQQVVRGDSAAYFCASSPLGRDRISEAFFGQGTRLTVV.